These 17 T cell receptor gamma chains were all obtained from the same sample, sequenced in a study of gamma delta lymphoproliferative disorders and STAT genes. PBMCs from patients and controls supplied the genomic DNA for sequencing. TCRdb used CATT to re-call clones from the multiplex PCR reads. The sample holds some 1,300 gamma-chain clones, 9.5% to 15% seen once. Material: blood. The receptor set was obtained from a human donor in good health.

By sample fraction, this clone is large (0.1 to 1%). The same CDR3 is also encoded by other DNA sequences in this sample. This chain connects TRGV2 to TRGJP2. The J gene, not given by TCRdb, was assigned here from a germline match of the nucleotide sequence. J was trimmed by 3 bases and V by 0 bases; bases with no gene match: 4. The germline gives CDR1 EGSNGY, CDR2 YDSYNSKV. The CDR3 is 15 amino acids. In DNA, the CDR3 is TGTGCCACCTGGGACGGGCCGGGTAGTGATTGGATCAAGACGTTT. The encoded protein is CATWDGPGSDWIKTF.

By share, this clone counts as medium-sized. The chain carries TRGV10 and TRGJ1 or TRGJ2. Because TCRdb records no J gene, it was assigned here through a match of the DNA to germline. TRGV10 is classed as an ORF, of uncertain function. This CDR3 is built from 16 residues. Trimming took 8 bases from V and 6 from J; bases not matched to a gene: 20. The CDR3 here is CAAWDYQPPSCYKKLF. The CDR3 DNA follows: TGTGCTGCGTGGGATTATCAACCGCCTTCATGTTATAAGAAACTCTTT.

By sample share, this clone is medium-sized. The chain joins TRGV10 to TRGJ1 or TRGJ2. The J gene was missing in TCRdb and was found by matching the end of the DNA to germline. TRGV10 is treated as an ORF (open reading frame) with a function not yet certain. The V gene end was trimmed by 8 bases and the J gene end by 4 bases; junction bases not matched to a gene: 6. This CDR3 is 12 amino acids long. The DNA for the CDR3 is TGTGCTGCGTGGGATTGGTATTATAAGAAACTCTTT. Protein sequence: CAAWDWYYKKLF.

This clone qualifies as medium-sized. The chain employs TRGV9 and TRGJ1 or TRGJ2. Matching the DNA to germline supplied the J gene, which TCRdb does not give. The length of the CDR3 is 11 residues. The V gene end was trimmed by 1 base and the J gene end by 10 bases; junction bases not matched to a gene: 4. Germline-derived CDR1 and CDR2 are GITISATS and ISYDGTV (reference sequence). As DNA, the CDR3 is TGTGCCTTGTGGGAGGTAGTGAAGAAACTCTTT. It translates to CALWEVVKKLF.

This clone is deemed large. This chain uses TRGV10 with TRGJP1. Germline matching of the DNA provided the J gene here, since TCRdb leaves it blank. Being an ORF, TRGV10 has a function that is uncertain. The CDR3 runs to 16 residues. The J segment lost 0 bases and the V segment lost 8 bases, leaving 10 bases of the junction unmatched. CDR3 residues: CAAWDHNYTTGWFKIF. CDR3 bases: TGTGCTGCGTGGGATCACAATTATACCACTGGTTGGTTCAAGATATTT.

By sample fraction, this clone is medium-sized. V gene TRGV9 combines with J gene TRGJP. The J gene, missing from TCRdb, was assigned here through DNA to germline matching. The CDR3 extends over 16 amino acids. Germline V gene data show CDR1 as GITISATS and CDR2 as ISYDGTV (reference sequence). J lost 9 bases, V lost 1 base, and 6 bases had no gene match. The CDR3 is CALWEVCGLGKKIKVF. The CDR3 nucleotides are TGTGCCTTGTGGGAGGTCTGCGGGTTGGGCAAAAAAATCAAGGTATTT.

This clone is deemed medium-sized. The chain uses TRGV10 and TRGJ1 or TRGJ2. Assignment of the J gene here rests on matching the DNA to germline, because TCRdb gives none. TRGV10 is labeled an ORF, and its function is uncertain. The CDR3 is 12 amino acids. Trimming took 8 bases from V and 4 from J; bases not matched to a gene: 6. CDR3 amino acids: CAAWGPYYKKLF. For the CDR3, the DNA is TGTGCTGCGTGGGGGCCCTATTATAAGAAACTCTTT.

This clone is labeled as medium-sized (0.01 to 0.1%). CDR3 protein: CATWDRKYKKLF. For the CDR3, the DNA is TGTGCCACCTGGGACAGGAAATATAAGAAACTCTTT. The gene calls are TRGV5 and TRGJ1 or TRGJ2. TCRdb leaves out the J gene; it was filled in here by matching the DNA to germline. The CDR3 sequence is 12 residues long. V shed 0 bases and J 7 bases; nucleotides not matched to a gene: 3. Germline V CDR1 and CDR2: VINAFY, YDVSNSKD.

With respect to this clone: The DNA is omitted, as the CDR3 cannot be located on it reliably, and the CDR3 follows TCRdb's listing. No J gene call was made, and the V gene is TRGV11. TRGV11 counts as an open reading frame of uncertain function. The CDR3 adds up to 14 amino acids, both ends counted. The chain's CDR3 is CTTVPAGLSYKELF.

This clone is labeled as large. The chain joins TRGV10 to TRGJ1 or TRGJ2. No J gene is reported in TCRdb; it was inferred here by comparing the DNA with germline. TRGV10 is designated an ORF whose function remains uncertain. This CDR3 has 12 amino acids. The V and J ends lost 8 bases and 3 bases, in that order; junction bases with no gene match: 5. CDR3 amino acids: CAAWDSYYKKLF. The CDR3 DNA sequence: TGTGCTGCGTGGGATTCTTATTATAAGAAACTCTTT.

This clone is medium-sized (0.01 to 0.1%) by share. This specimen includes other DNA sequences encoding the same CDR3. V is TRGV3 and J is TRGJ1 or TRGJ2. TCRdb records no J gene; here it was assigned by comparing the DNA to germline. CDR1 is VTNTFY and CDR2 is YDVSTARD in the germline V gene (reference sequence). V shed 0 bases, J shed 7 bases, and the junction held 6 bases outside the gene matches. The CDR3 is made up of 13 amino acids. Written as DNA, the CDR3 is TGTGCCACCTGGGACAGGCCCGGATATAAGAAACTCTTT. This translates into CATWDRPGYKKLF.

This clone is termed medium-sized. The J gene is TRGJ1 or TRGJ2, the V gene TRGV2. TCRdb carries no J gene annotation; the J gene was assigned here by matching the DNA with germline. The trim removed 2 bases at V and 3 bases at J, leaving 7 bases unmatched. The CDR3 consists of 14 residues. Germline V gene sequence: CDR1 EGSNGY, CDR2 YDSYNSKV. As DNA, the CDR3 is TGTGCCACCTGGGACGTCCCTTTTTATTATAAGAAACTCTTT. Translated: CATWDVPFYYKKLF.

In its sample, this clone ranks as large. The rearrangement joins TRGV4 to TRGJP1. Germline matching of the DNA provided the J gene here, since TCRdb leaves it blank. CDR1 is EGSTGY, CDR2 YDSYTSSV, per germline. This CDR3 is built from 11 residues. The J segment lost 8 bases and the V segment lost 4 bases, leaving 1 base of the junction unmatched. The CDR3: CATWEGWFKIF. The CDR3 nucleotides are TGTGCCACCTGGGAAGGTTGGTTCAAGATATTT.

On this clone itself: A far larger clone is a single base away, which makes a read error likely. Different DNA sequences within this sample yield the same CDR3. The rearrangement joins TRGV3 to TRGJ1 or TRGJ2. No J gene is reported in TCRdb; it was inferred here by comparing the DNA with germline. Germline V gives CDR1 VTNTFY, CDR2 YDVSTARD (reference sequence). There are 11 residues in the CDR3. After removal of 2 bases from V and 10 bases from J, the junction contained 5 bases not matched to a gene. The CDR3 DNA sequence: TGTGCCACCTGGGACACGCACAAGAAACTCTTT. Translated: CATWDTHKKLF.

Details on this clone: TCRdb lists the protein of a much larger clone for this DNA, which differs at residue 8, so this is likely a read error; the protein given here is translated from the DNA itself. This chain links TRGV2 with TRGJP2. The J gene, absent from TCRdb, was called here by matching the DNA to germline. Losses at the gene ends were 0 bases for V and 1 base for J; bases not matched to a gene: 11. Looked up from germline, CDR1 is EGSNGY and CDR2 is YDSYNSKV. CDR3 length equals 18 residues. CDR3 bases: TGTGCCACCTGGGACGGGCTCCTACGGTTTAGTAGTGATTGGATCAAGACGTTT. This translates into CATWDGLLRFSSDWIKTF.

This clone was found a few times. It is unclear where the CDR3 begins or ends on the DNA, so no DNA is shown, and the CDR3 is as TCRdb lists it. No J gene was named, though the V gene is TRGV11. TRGV11 qualifies as an ORF whose function is uncertain. Both ends counted, the CDR3 spans 18 residues. The CDR3 here is CTTVPAGLGASSDWIKTF.

This clone is classed as large. The gene calls are TRGV10 and TRGJP2. TCRdb offers no J gene call, so here the DNA was matched to germline to obtain one. TRGV10 is noted as an ORF with a role that remains uncertain. The CDR3 is 14 residues long. V was pared by 8 bases and J by 10 bases, with 14 bases of the junction left unmatched. This chain's CDR3 is CAAWDFWFGWIKTF. The CDR3 DNA reads as TGTGCTGCGTGGGATTTTTGGTTCGGTTGGATCAAGACGTTT.